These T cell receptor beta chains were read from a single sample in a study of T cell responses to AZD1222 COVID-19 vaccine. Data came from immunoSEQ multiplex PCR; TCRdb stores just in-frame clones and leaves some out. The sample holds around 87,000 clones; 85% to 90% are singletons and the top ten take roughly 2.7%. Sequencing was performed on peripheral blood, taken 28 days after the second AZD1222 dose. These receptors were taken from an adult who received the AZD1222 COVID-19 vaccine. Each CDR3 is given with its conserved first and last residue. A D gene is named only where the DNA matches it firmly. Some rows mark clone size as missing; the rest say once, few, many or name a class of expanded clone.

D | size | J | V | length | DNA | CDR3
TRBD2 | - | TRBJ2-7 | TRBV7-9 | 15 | TGTGCCAGCAGCGGTCTTAGCGGGGGGGCCTACGAGCAGTACTTC | CASSGLSGGAYEQYF
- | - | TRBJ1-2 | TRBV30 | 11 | TGTGCCTGGAGAGACTTCTATGGCTACACCTTC | CAWRDFYGYTF
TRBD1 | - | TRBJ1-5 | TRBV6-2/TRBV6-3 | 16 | TGTGCCAGCAGCCCCGTGACAGGGGATAGCAATCAGCCCCAGCATTTT | CASSPVTGDSNQPQHF
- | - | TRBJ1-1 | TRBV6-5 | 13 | TGTGCCAGCAGTTACAAGGGTAACACTGAAGCTTTCTTT | CASSYKGNTEAFF
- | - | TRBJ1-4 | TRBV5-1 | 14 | TGCGCCAGCAGCTTAAGAGACTTTAATGAAAAACTGTTTTTT | CASSLRDFNEKLFF
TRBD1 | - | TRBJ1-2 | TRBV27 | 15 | TGTGCCAGCAGCGGGACAAAAGGGGACAGTTATGGCTACACCTTC | CASSGTKGDSYGYTF
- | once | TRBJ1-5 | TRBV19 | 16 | TGTGCCAGTAGTAAACAGGGTCGGGCCCAAAATCAGCCCCAGCATTTT | CASSKQGRAQNQPQHF
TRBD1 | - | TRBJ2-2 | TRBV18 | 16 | TGTGCCAGCTCACCTTCGACAGGGGGCAACACCGGGGAGCTGTTTTTT | CASSPSTGGNTGELFF
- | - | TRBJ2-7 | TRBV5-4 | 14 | TGTGCCAGCAGCACAGGGGGGGTATCCTACGAGCAGTACTTC | CASSTGGVSYEQYF
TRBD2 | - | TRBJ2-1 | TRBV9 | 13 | TGTGCCAGCAGCAAGGGACTATTGACTGAGCAGTTCTTC | CASSKGLLTEQFF
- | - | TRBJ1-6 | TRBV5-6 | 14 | TGTGCCAGCAGCCCGGGAGGAGGCAATTCACCCCTCCACTTT | CASSPGGGNSPLHF
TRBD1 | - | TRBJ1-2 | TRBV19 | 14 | TGTGCCAGTACCCCATGGCAGGGGGTATCTGGCTACACCTTC | CASTPWQGVSGYTF
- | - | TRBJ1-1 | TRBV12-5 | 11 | TGTGCTAGTGGTGTGACCAATAGGGCTTTCTTT | CASGVTNRAFF
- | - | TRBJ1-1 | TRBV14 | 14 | TGTGCCAGCAGGATAGGACAGATGAACACTGAAGCTTTCTTT | CASRIGQMNTEAFF
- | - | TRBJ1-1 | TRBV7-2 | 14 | TGTGCCAGCAGCTTAGTCAGAGAGAACACTGAAGCTTTCTTT | CASSLVRENTEAFF
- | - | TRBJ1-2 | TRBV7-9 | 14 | TGTGCCAGCAGCTCAGCCCTGGGGGCGTATGGCTACACCTTC | CASSSALGAYGYTF
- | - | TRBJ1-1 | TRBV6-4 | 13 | TGTGCCAGCAGGAAAGGCCGGGACACTGAAGCTTTCTTT | CASRKGRDTEAFF
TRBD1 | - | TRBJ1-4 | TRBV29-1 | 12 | TGCAGCGCCGGGACAGGGGAAGAAAAACTGTTTTTT | CSAGTGEEKLFF
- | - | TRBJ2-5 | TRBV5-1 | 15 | TGCGCCAGCAGCTTCTCCTACACCGGGAGCGAGACCCAGTACTTC | CASSFSYTGSETQYF
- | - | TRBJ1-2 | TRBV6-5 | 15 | TGTGCCAGCAGTTACTCGTCGGGGGCAGAGAATGGCTACACCTTC | CASSYSSGAENGYTF
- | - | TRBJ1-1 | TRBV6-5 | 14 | TGTGCCTGTTCCAGAGGGATGGGGGACACTGAAGCTTTCTTT | CACSRGMGDTEAFF
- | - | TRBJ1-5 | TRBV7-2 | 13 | TGTGCCAGCACCCCCGGACCCAATCAGCCCCAGCATTTT | CASTPGPNQPQHF
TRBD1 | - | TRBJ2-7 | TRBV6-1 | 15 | TGTGCCAGCAGTGAACAGGGGGCTAGCTCCTACGAGCAGTACTTC | CASSEQGASSYEQYF
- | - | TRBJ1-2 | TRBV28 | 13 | TGTGCCAGCAGTTTGACGGCCCCTTATGGCTACACCTTC | CASSLTAPYGYTF
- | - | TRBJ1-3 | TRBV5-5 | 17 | TGTGCCAGCAGCTTGGTGGCAGGTTCGGACTCTGGAAACACCATATATTTT | CASSLVAGSDSGNTIYF
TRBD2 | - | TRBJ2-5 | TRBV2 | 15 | TGTGCCAGCAGTGAAGTTGGTAGCGGGGAAGAGACCCAGTACTTC | CASSEVGSGEETQYF
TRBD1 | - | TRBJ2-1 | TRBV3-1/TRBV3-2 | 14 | TGTGCCAGCAGACGGACAGGGGCTTACGTTGAGCAGTTCTTC | CASRRTGAYVEQFF
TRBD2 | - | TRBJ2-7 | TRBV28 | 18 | TGTGCCAGCAGTTCCTTAATCGGGACTAGCGGGAGTAGGTACGAGCAGTACTTC | CASSSLIGTSGSRYEQYF
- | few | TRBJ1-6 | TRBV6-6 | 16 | TGTGCCAGCAGAAAACAGGGAGGGATTTCCAATTCACCCCTCCACTTT | CASRKQGGISNSPLHF
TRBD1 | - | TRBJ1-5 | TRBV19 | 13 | TGTGCCAGTAGTAGGGACAGGGAACAGCCCCAGCATTTT | CASSRDREQPQHF
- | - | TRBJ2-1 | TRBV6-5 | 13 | TGTGCCAGCAGTCAACTTCTAGAGAGCAAGCAGTTCTTC | CASSQLLESKQFF
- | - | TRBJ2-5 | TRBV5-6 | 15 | TGTGCCAGCAGCATACAACCCACAGGTGGGGAGACCCAGTACTTC | CASSIQPTGGETQYF
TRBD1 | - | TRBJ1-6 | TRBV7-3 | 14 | TGTGCCAGCAGCAGCGACAGGGAGGGATCACCCCTCCACTTT | CASSSDREGSPLHF
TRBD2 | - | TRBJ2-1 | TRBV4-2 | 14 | TGTGCCAGCAGCCAAGGGGAGGGCTCCAATGAGCAGTTCTTC | CASSQGEGSNEQFF
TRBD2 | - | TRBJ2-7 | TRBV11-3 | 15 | TGTGCCAGCAGCTTGGGGGGGGGTTCCGAATACGAGCAGTACTTC | CASSLGGGSEYEQYF
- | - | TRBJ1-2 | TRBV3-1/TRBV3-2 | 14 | TGTGCCAGCAGCCAAGGGCACAGTAACTATGGCTACACCTTC | CASSQGHSNYGYTF
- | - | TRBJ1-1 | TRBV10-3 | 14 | TGTGCCATCAGTGAGTCGGGGGGCGTAGCGGCAGCTTTCTTT | CAISESGGVAAAFF
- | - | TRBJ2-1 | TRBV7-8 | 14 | TGTGCCAGCAGCTTAATTACAGAAAACAATGAGCAGTTCTTC | CASSLITENNEQFF
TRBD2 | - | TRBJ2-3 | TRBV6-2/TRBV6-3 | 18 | TGTGCCAGCAGTTACTCTCCTAGCGGGGGGGTGGTTTTAGATACGCAGTATTTT | CASSYSPSGGVVLDTQYF
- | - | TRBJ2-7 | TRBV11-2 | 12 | TGTGCCAGCAGCCCCGGTCCTAACGAGCAGTACTTC | CASSPGPNEQYF
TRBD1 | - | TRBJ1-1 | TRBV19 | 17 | TGTGCCAGTAGGAAACCGGGACAGGGGGCGTTGAACACTGAAGCTTTCTTT | CASRKPGQGALNTEAFF
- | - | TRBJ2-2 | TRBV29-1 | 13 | TGCAGCGGGGGGACGGTTTCCACCGGGGAGCTGTTTTTT | CSGGTVSTGELFF
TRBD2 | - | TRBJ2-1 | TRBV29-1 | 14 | TGCAGCGTGAGCGGGGGCTTCTCCTACAATGAGCAGTTCTTC | CSVSGGFSYNEQFF
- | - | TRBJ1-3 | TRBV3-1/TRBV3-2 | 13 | TGTGCCAGCAGCCCGACTACGGGAAACACCATATATTTT | CASSPTTGNTIYF
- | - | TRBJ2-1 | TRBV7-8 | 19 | TGTGCCAGCAGCTTAAGGGTAGCCCGGGCGGGTCAGGGTTTGGATGAGCAGTTCTTC | CASSLRVARAGQGLDEQFF
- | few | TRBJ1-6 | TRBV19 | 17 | TGTGCCAGTAGTATAGATGCGAGGGGGACTGGAAATTCACCCCTCCACTTT | CASSIDARGTGNSPLHF
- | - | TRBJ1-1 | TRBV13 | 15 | TGTGCCAGCAGCCCGTGGGGGGGAACGAACACTGAAGCTTTCTTT | CASSPWGGTNTEAFF
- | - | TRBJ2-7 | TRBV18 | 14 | TGTGCCAGCTCACCTGGAGGGGGTGCGGTCGAGCAGTACTTC | CASSPGGGAVEQYF
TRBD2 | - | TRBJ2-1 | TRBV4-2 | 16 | TGTGCCAGCAGCCGATGGACTAGCGGGGGGGACAATGAGCAGTTCTTC | CASSRWTSGGDNEQFF
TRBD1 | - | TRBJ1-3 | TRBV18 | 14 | TGTGCCAGCTCACTACAGGGGGCCTTCGACACCATATATTTT | CASSLQGAFDTIYF
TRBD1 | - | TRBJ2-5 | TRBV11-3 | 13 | TGTGCCAGCAGCTCCGGGACAGGGAGGACCCAGTACTTC | CASSSGTGRTQYF
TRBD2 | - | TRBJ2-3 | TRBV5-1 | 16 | TGCGCCAGCAGCCCCTCCGGGACTAGTCTGGTAGATACGCAGTATTTT | CASSPSGTSLVDTQYF
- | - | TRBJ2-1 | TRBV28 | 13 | TGTGCCAGCAGCCCTTGGACGGGCAATGAGCAGTTCTTC | CASSPWTGNEQFF
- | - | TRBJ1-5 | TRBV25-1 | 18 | TGTGCCACCACGTCGACCAGAGAACGCACTCGCGGCAATCAGCCCCAGCATTTT | CATTSTRERTRGNQPQHF
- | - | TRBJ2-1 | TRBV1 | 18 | TGCACCAGCAGCCAAGATTGCCATGTGGGGGAGGGCCGAAATGAGCAGTTCTTC | CTSSQDCHVGEGRNEQFF
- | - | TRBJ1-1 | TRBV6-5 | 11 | TGTGCCAGCCCCAGGTTGACTGAAGCTTTCTTT | CASPRLTEAFF
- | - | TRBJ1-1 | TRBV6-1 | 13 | TGTGCCAGCAGTGAGCAACAGGGAACTGAAGCTTTCTTT | CASSEQQGTEAFF
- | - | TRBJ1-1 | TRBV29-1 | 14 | TGCAGCTTTGCCGCGAGTCTCTGGGGGACTGAAGCTTTCTTT | CSFAASLWGTEAFF
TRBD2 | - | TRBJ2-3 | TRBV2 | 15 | TGTGCCAGCAGTTCGGGACTAGCGAAGGGGGATACGCAGTATTTT | CASSSGLAKGDTQYF